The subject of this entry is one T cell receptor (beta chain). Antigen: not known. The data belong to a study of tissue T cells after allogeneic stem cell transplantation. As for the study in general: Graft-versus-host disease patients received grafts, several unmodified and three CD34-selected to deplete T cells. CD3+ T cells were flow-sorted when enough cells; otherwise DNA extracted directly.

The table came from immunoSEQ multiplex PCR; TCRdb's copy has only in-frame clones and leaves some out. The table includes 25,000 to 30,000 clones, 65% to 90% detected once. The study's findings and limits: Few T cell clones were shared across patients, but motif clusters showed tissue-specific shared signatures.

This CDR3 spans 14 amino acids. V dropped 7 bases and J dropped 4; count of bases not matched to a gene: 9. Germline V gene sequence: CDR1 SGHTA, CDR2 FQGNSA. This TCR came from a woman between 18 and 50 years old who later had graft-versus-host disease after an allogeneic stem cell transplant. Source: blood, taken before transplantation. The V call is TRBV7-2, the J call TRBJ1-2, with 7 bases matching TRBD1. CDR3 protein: CASIRDRQSYGYTF. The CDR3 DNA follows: TGTGCCAGCATTCGGGACAGACAGTCCTATGGCTACACCTTC.